Listed here is a single T cell receptor (beta chain). This specimen comes from a study of blood T cell repertoires in COVID-19. Study-wide context: The cDNA or gDNA used as material had been derived from T cells, B-cell-depleted T cells, or PBMCs.

V was pared by 4 bases and J by 4 bases, with 19 bases between. Looked up from germline, CDR1 is SNHLY and CDR2 is FYNNEI. The CDR3 spans 16 residues. Sequenced by immunoSEQ multiplex PCR; TCRdb stores in-frame clones only, minus some. Of around 200,000 clones in the sample, 85% were seen once. The participants were between roughly 18 and 100 years old and came from about two dozen US areas. Membership in each cohort depended on participant-reported clinical history. Two negative PCRs, clearance, or symptom resolution were required of recovered Cohort 3 donors. Sample: PBMCs or T cells enriched from blood (not recorded which). The source of this sequence is a middle-aged man who had recovered from COVID-19. This rearrangement joins TRBV2 to TRBJ1-1; D is possibly TRBD1 (5 bases). The CDR3 is CASSGRQPGLGTEAFF. The CDR3, as DNA: TGTGCCAGCAGTGGGAGACAGCCCGGCTTGGGCACTGAAGCTTTCTTT.